This T cell receptor (beta chain) was sequenced for a study of tissue T cells after allogeneic stem cell transplantation. The study, taken as a whole, reports: Across patients, clones rarely overlapped, yet motif clusters were shared tissue-specifically. Anatomically similar tissues had similar TCR repertoires within each patient.

CDR3 sequences, V/J genes, frequencies and template counts came from survey-depth TCRbeta sequencing. Profiling relied on immunoSEQ multiplex PCR, and the TCRdb table lists in-frame clones only, not all of them. The repertoire has a few thousand clones, around 48% of them found once; the top ten carry 5.5%. V was shortened by 2 bases and J by 0 bases, with 9 bases between the two germline ends. The CDR3 extends over 15 amino acids. CDR1 KGHPV and CDR2 FQNQEV come from the germline V gene (reference sequence). Regarding time point: mouse harvest day 7 after allogeneic transplant. Mouse grafts combined 10^7 T-cell-depleted bone marrow cells with 10^6 splenic CD5+ T cells. B6 (H2b) cells into BALB/c (H2d) mice; tissues taken at day 7 or 14. With respect to this clone: Its target is not known. Genes and germline are mouse. The CDR3 end lies 1 residue beyond the end of the read and is filled in from the germline J gene.

This receptor was taken from a female BALB/c mouse given C57BL/6 T cells with graft-versus-host disease after an allogeneic hematopoietic cell transplant. Material for sequencing was gut tissue. The chain is built from TRBV26 and TRBJ2-3; tentatively, D is TRBD2 (6 bases). The CDR3 DNA, read in part, is TGTGCCAGCAGTCTGCCAGGGACTAGTGCAGAAACGCTGTAT. Translation gives CASSLPGTSAETLY. The CDR3 as a whole reads CASSLPGTSAETLYF.